This T cell receptor (beta chain) emerged from a study of blood T cells in healthy people across ages. General observations from the study: The authors considered diversity estimates from one million T cells to be underestimates. The CMV status of each donor remained undetermined, and this could have confounded shifts in expanded clonotypes.

The authors ran a second PCR of 7 to 11 cycles using a sample-barcoded 5' primer and a J-beta primer mix. One entry per CDR3 protein, called by TCRdb with MiXCR from the 5' RACE reads. This sample yields about 1,800,000 distinct CDR3 sequences, of which 28% are seen a single time; approximately 7.7% belongs to the top ten. As to this clonotype: Its antigen remains unidentified.

The TCR originated in a woman aged 25 to 39 in good health. Source material: blood.

CDR3 sequence reads: CASRALAGGPHEQFF. In DNA form, the CDR3 reads TGTGCCAGCAGAGCTCTAGCGGGGGGGCCCCATGAGCAGTTCTTC. This chain joins TRBV2 and TRBJ2-1, with 12 nucleotides matching TRBD2. The germline CDR1 and CDR2 sequences are SNHLY and FYNNEI. V lost 6 bases and J lost 8; bases outside the gene matches: 8. This CDR3 has 15 residues.